This TCR beta chain appears in the sequencing data of a study of T cell responses to AZD1222 COVID-19 vaccine (dated by TCRdb to about 2021). As for the study more broadly: AZD1222 recipients with second doses at about 4 weeks or about 12 weeks were pooled, because spike-specific TCR depth and breadth did not differ between schedules. TCR sequencing was performed for about 240 trial participants, of whom 207 were given two doses of AZD1222 and approximately 25 were given two doses of MenACWY control vaccine. Trial participants were enrolled by age into 18-55, 56-69 and 70-plus year subgroups, with approximately 160, 26 and 62 TCR-sequenced participants respectively.

As encoded in the germline V gene (reference sequence), CDR1 is LGHDT while CDR2 is YNNKEL. At the junction V is shortened by 4 bases and J by 9 bases; bases outside the gene matches: 11. The CDR3 covers 16 residues, taking in both the cysteine and the phenylalanine. The CDR3 DNA has 48 bases and is translated from base 1. Points on this clone: The antigen it binds to is not known. No base quality information exists; no much larger clone differs at one position.

In light of the paper, this sample's time point label describes: baseline before first vaccination. Vaccinee samples came from UK trials COV001 and COV002, including a single-blind randomized controlled phase 2/3 trial of AZD1222 (ChAdOx1 nCoV-19) in healthy adults. For TCRbeta chain sequencing, PBMC samples from trial participants were taken at day 0 and at day 28 after the second dose. Results and caveats for the whole study, not just this receptor: Because no day 14 peak-response samples were available, repertoires were characterized only after the peak T cell response. CD4 TCRs associated with the vaccine covered the entire spike protein, and the dominant responses were in regions 160-218 and 743-854. Conclusions about previously exposed vaccinees are limited because only five to seven AZD1222 recipients were SARS-CoV-2 seropositive at baseline. The 56-69-year group was small, and its depth increase did not reach significance, likely because of low power. After two AZD1222 doses, spike-specific TCR breadth and depth were significantly higher than at day 0 and than in MenACWY recipients. Most participants were white British and females outnumbered males, and the authors suggested that clonal diversity may have been underestimated. Reportedly, close to half of the unique spike-specific TCRs recognized epitopes lying outside the regions that are mutated in the B.1.351 and B.1.1.7 variants.

The CDR3 regions of human TCRbeta chains were analyzed by immunosequencing. The authors' pipeline ran thus. Repertoire TCRs were matched against a reference library of SARS-CoV-2-specific TCRs generated with the MIRA antigen-specificity platform. Breadth was defined as the fraction of unique TCRs that were SARS-CoV-2-associated, and depth was defined as the fraction of total T cells that were SARS-CoV-2-associated. Using the MIRA data, every spike-specific TCR was mapped to the spike region that the TCR reacted to and assigned to either a CD4 or a CD8 class. Log10-transformed breadth and depth values were compared by one-way ANOVA with Sidak's multiple comparisons tests. This is the immuneACCESS table as TCRdb keeps it, with only in-frame sequences that have V and J called. A part of the clones is gone; compared with another copy, unresolved V genes explain less than half, and the rest is unexplained. The DNA gave D and trimming, while V, J and clone size come from that table. The sample table records 72,000 or so clones; approximately 81% of these occur just once. Clones ranked in the top ten supply roughly 21% of the sample.

The clonotype was recovered from an adult in good health. The chain is assembled from TRBV3-1 (or the pseudogene TRBV3-2) and TRBJ1-6; the central 8 bases match TRBD1. This specimen consisted of peripheral blood, obtained on day 0 of AZD1222 vaccination. The CDR3 has the sequence CASSLRARQGSSPLHF. The nucleotides read TGTGCCAGCAGCCTTAGGGCGAGACAGGGGAGTTCACCCCTCCACTTT.